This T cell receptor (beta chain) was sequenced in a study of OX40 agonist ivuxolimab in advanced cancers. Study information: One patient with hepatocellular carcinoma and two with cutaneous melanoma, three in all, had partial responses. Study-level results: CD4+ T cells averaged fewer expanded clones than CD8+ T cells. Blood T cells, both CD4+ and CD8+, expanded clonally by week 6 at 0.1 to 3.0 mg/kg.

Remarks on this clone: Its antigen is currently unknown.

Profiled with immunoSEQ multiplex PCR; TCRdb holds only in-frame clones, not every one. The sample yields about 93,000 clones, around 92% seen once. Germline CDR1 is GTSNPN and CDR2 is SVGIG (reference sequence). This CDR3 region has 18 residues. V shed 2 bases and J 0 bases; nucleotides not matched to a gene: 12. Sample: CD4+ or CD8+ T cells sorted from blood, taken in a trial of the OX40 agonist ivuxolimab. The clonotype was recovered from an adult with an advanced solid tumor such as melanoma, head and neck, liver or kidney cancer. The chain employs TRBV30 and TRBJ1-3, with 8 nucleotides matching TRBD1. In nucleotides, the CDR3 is TGTGCCTGGAGTCCTAGGACAGGGATTCCCCACTCTGGAAACACCATATATTTT. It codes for CAWSPRTGIPHSGNTIYF.